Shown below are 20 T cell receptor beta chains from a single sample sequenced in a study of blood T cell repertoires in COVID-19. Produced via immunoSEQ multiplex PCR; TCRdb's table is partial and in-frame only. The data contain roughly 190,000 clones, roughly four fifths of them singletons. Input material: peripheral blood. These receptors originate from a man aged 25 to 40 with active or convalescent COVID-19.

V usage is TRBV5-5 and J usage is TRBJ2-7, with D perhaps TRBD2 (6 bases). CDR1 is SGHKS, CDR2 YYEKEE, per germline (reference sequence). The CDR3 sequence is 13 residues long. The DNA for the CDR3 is TGTGCGAGCGCACGGGCGGGGACCTACGAGCAGTACGTC. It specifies CASARAGTYEQYV.

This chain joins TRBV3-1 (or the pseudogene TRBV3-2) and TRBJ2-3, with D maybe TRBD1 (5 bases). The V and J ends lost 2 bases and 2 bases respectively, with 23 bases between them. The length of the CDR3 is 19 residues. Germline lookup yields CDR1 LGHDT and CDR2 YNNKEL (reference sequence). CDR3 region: CASSQSPGDSGPVTDTQYF. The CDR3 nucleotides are TGTGCCAGCAGCCAATCACCCGGAGACAGTGGCCCCGTCACAGATACGCAGTATTTT.

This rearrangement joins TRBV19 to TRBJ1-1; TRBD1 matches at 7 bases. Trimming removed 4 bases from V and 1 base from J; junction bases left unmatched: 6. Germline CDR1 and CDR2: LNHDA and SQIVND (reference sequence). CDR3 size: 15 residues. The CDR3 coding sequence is TGTGCCAGTAGTAATCCTGGACAGGCGAACACTGAAGCTTTCTTT. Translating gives CASSNPGQANTEAFF.

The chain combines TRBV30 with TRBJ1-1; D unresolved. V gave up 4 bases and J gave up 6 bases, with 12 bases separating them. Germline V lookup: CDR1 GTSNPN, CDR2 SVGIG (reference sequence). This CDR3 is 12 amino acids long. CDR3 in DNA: TGTGCCTGGACGAGGGAGATCTCTGAAGCTTTCTTT. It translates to CAWTREISEAFF.

DNA for the CDR3: TGTGCCAGCAGCGCCGGACAGGGGGCGGGCACCGGGGAGCTGTTTTTT. Translation: CASSAGQGAGTGELFF. V gene TRBV7-6 combines with J gene TRBJ2-2; 11 bases map to TRBD1. Germline assignment: CDR1 SGHVS and CDR2 FNYEAQ. This CDR3 comprises 16 residues. With V trimmed by 5 bases and J by 4 bases, 6 bases remained unmatched.

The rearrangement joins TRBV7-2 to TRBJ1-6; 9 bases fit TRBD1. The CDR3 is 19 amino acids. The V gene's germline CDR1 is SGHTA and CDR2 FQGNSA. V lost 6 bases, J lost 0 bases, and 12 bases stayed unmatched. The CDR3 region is CASRFTGGESSSYNSPLHF. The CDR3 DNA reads TGTGCCAGCAGATTCACAGGGGGCGAATCGAGCTCCTATAATTCACCCCTCCACTTT.

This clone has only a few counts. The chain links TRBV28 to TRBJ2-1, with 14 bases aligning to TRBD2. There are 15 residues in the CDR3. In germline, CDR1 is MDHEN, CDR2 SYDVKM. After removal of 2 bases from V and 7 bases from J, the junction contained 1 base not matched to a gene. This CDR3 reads CASSLRTSGRNEQFF. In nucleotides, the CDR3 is TGTGCCAGCAGTTTACGGACTAGCGGGAGGAATGAGCAGTTCTTC.

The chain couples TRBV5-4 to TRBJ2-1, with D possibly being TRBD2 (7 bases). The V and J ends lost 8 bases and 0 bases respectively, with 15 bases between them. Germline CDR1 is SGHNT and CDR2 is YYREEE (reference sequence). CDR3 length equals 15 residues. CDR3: CASIKGGASYNEQFF. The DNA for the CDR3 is TGTGCCAGTATAAAGGGGGGGGCCTCCTACAATGAGCAGTTCTTC.

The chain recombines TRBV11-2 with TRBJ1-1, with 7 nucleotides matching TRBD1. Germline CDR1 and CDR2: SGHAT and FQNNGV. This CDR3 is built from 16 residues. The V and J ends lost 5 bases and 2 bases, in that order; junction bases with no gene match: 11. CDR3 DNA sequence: TGTGCCAGCAGCGTAGGCTCGGGACAGCTCAACACTGAAGCTTTCTTT. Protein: CASSVGSGQLNTEAFF.

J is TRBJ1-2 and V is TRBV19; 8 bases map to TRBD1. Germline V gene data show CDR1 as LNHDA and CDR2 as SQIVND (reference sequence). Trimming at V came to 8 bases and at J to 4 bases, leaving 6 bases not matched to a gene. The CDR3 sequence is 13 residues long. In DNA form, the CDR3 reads TGTGCCAGTCAAACAGGGGGGAGCTATGGCTACACCTTC. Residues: CASQTGGSYGYTF.

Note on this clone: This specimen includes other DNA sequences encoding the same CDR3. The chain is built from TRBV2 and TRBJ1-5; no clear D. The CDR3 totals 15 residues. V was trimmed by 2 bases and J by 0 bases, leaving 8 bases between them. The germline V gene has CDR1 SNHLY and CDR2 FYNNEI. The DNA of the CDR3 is TGTGCCAGCAGTGAACCAGGATATAGCAATCAGCCCCAGCATTTT. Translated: CASSEPGYSNQPQHF.

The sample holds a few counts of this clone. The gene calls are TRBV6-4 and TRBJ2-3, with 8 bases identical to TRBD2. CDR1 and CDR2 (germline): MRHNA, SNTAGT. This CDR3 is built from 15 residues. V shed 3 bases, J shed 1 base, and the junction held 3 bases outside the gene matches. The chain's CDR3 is CASSETSGGTDTQYF. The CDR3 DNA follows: TGTGCCAGCAGTGAAACTAGCGGAGGCACAGATACGCAGTATTTT.

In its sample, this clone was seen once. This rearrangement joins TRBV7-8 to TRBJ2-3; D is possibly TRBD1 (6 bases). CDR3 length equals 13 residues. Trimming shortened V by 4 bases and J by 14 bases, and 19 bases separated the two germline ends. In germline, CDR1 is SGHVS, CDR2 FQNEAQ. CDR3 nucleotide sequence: TGTGCCAGCAGCTCACGCGGACAGCCGGGAAGGTATTTT. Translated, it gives CASSSRGQPGRYF.

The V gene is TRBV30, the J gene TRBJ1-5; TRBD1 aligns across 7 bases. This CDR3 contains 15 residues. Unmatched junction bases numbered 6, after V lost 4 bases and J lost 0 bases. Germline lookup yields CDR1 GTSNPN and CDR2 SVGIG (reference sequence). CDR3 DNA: TGTGCCTGGAAAGCCGGGACAGTTAGCAATCAGCCCCAGCATTTT. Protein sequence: CAWKAGTVSNQPQHF.

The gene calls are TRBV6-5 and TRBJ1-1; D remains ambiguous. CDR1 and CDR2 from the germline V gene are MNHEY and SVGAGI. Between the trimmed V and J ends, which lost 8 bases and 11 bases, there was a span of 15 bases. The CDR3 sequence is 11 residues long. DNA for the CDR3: TGTGCCAGCGAAGCAGCGAATCGGGCTTTCTTT. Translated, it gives CASEAANRAFF.

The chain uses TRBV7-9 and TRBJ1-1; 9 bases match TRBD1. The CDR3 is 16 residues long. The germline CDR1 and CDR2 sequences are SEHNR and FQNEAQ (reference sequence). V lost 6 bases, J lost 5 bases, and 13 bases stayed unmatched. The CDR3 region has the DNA TGTGCCAGCAGACCACGGACAGGGGAGGGGGAGACTGAAGCTTTCTTT. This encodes CASRPRTGEGETEAFF.

CDR3 amino acids: CASSLEGGIGYGYTF. CDR3 DNA: TGCGCCAGCAGCTTGGAAGGAGGGATCGGCTATGGCTACACCTTC. V is TRBV5-1 and J is TRBJ1-2; D is uncertain. From germline, CDR1 is SGHRS and CDR2 YFSETQ. The length of the CDR3 is 15 residues. Trimming took 0 bases from V and 4 from J, leaving 13 bases between them.

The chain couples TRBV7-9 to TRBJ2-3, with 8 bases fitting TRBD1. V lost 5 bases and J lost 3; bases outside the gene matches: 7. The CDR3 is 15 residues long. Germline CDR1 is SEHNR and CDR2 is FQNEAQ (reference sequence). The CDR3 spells CASSPGGAVTDTQYF. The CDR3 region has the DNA TGTGCCAGCAGCCCAGGGGGCGCGGTGACAGATACGCAGTATTTT.

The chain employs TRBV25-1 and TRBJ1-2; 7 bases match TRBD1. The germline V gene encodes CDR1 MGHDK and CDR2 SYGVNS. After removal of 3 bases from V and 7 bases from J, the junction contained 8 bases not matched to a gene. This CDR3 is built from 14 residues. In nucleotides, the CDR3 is TGTGCCAGCAGTGACGGACAGGTGGTCTCTGGCTACACCTTC. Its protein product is CASSDGQVVSGYTF.

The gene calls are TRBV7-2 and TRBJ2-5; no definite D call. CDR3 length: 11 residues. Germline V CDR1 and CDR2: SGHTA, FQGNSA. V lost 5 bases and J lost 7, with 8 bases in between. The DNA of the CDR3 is TGTGCCAGCAGCCTTTTTCGGACCCAGTACTTC. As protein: CASSLFRTQYF.